This note documents a single T cell receptor (beta chain) sequence. As yet, its antigen is unknown. Germline CDR1 MDHEN, CDR2 SYDVKM. V gave up 6 bases and J gave up 0 bases, with 17 bases separating them. The CDR3 runs 16 residues. TCRdb keeps only in-frame clones here, not all; method: immunoSEQ multiplex PCR. Among tens of thousands of clones, about 88% were seen once, and the ten largest hold under 0.55%. This sample was included in a study of STAT3 mutations in large granular lymphocyte leukemia. Study findings and constraints: Every T-LGLL patient had at least one immunodominant TCRbeta clonotype.

The rearrangement links TRBV28 to TRBJ2-5, with D possibly matching TRBD2 (5 bases). This clonotype originated in a human donor with T large granular lymphocyte leukemia. Some clones in this sample may be carry-over from other donors' samples. Specimen: PBMCs. CDR3 sequence: CASRSAAGRHQETQYF. DNA for the CDR3: TGTGCCAGCAGGTCAGCGGCGGGCAGGCACCAAGAGACCCAGTACTTC.